This T cell receptor (beta chain) was sequenced for a study of Graves' ophthalmopathy and Graves' hyperthyroidism (dated by TCRdb to 2016 to 2018). Background for the entire study: Peripheral blood samples were taken at the time of initial diagnosis, before any treatment was given. In total, under 150 blood samples were TCR-sequenced: 40 to 45 ophthalmopathy, some 75 hyperthyroidism and about 17 hyperthyroidism-to-ophthalmopathy patients. Following sample collection, hyperthyroidism patients were given methimazole at a starting dose of 30 mg daily, and ophthalmopathy patients were given high-dose intravenous methylprednisolone. In five or six hyperthyroidism patients, T-cell repertoires of thyroid tissue and blood were compared. The 100 discovery patients were divided at random into training and test sets in a 7:3 ratio. To explore V-J signatures that distinguish ophthalmopathy from hyperthyroidism, a discovery set of about a hundred patients was enrolled, made up of under 50 with ophthalmopathy and roughly 57 with stable hyperthyroidism. The independent validation cohort included 18 to 20 hyperthyroidism patients plus 17 patients who later progressed from hyperthyroidism to ophthalmopathy. The study used TCR beta repertoire signatures to distinguish Graves' ophthalmopathy from Graves' hyperthyroidism and to predict progression to ophthalmopathy. Broad study findings and their caveats: In validation, the model predicted ophthalmopathy progression with about 71% sensitivity and 72% to 80% specificity; some 13 predicted patients were CT-confirmed with GO in a median of approximately 6.5 months. Most expanded thyroid clonotypes with a frequency above 0.001 also appeared in blood, which suggests that blood repertoires may reflect the immune response in the thyroid. Ophthalmopathy was separated from stable hyperthyroidism by the 13-signature model with about 85% sensitivity and roughly 83% specificity in cross-validation and with 80%/75% in the test set. No statistical method was used to set the sample size in advance, and the investigators knew which group each participant was assigned to.

Stable hyperthyroidism was defined as no progression to ophthalmopathy within 18 months of follow-up. Hyperthyroidism patients were newly diagnosed, were aged 18 to 65 years, and had a disease duration under 2 months. Anyone with other autoimmune diseases, uncontrolled infections, pregnancy or lactation was excluded from the study. Diagnosis relied on clinical symptoms, serum thyroxine, TRAb, thyroid ultrasound and orbital computed tomography. PBMCs were isolated from more than 8 ml of fresh peripheral blood by Ficoll-Paque density gradient centrifugation. Total RNA was extracted using Trizol reagent, and RNA quality was checked on an Agilent 2100 Bioanalyzer. This clonotype came up many times. Its recognized antigen is unknown. The input lacks base qualities; no much larger clone sits a single base away. TCR beta CDR3 regions were amplified from RNA transcripts for repertoire sequencing. HTBI primers and the Qiagen OneStep RT-PCR kit were used in a first-round RT-PCR, which was followed by a second-round multiplex PCR, size selection and purification. The libraries underwent paired-end sequencing with 100 bp reads on an Illumina HiSeq2000. Under the source paper's analysis protocol: Reads were processed with SOAPnuke, discarding reads with adapters, uncalled bases, mean Phred below 15, or no exact constant-primer or identifier match. High-quality paired reads were merged with COPE v1.2.5. Clonotypes were defined as unique nucleotide sequences and were aligned to IMGT TRB V, D and J references using MiTCR v1.1. The analysis was limited to V-J combinations with a frequency above 0.0001, which together covered 99.2% of repertoires. A TCR clonal expansion and chaos score per V-J combination was defined as the ratio of F50 clonal expansion to chaos observed in the TCRdist matrix. Features were reduced by Welch's t-statistics and random forest to over 10 V-J combinations, which fed a naive Bayes classifier. Thyroid-blood repertoire similarity was quantified with the Morisita-Horn index. The raw public data were reprocessed by TCRdb itself: fastp quality trimming at Q25, MiXCR clonotype calling, in-frame beta chains only. Entries that share a CDR3 protein sequence are merged under the most common genes and DNA. It is TCRdb's table, rather than the study itself, that gives the V and J calls and clone size. This sample lists roughly 410,000 distinct CDR3 sequences; 15% were detected once. The top ten clones comprise 5.5% to 7% of the sample.

CDR1 and CDR2, looked up from the germline V gene (reference sequence), are LNHDA and SQIVND. Reading from cysteine to phenylalanine, the CDR3 counts 13 amino acids. Only CDR3 DNA is held: 39 bases, read in frame from base 1. Trimming costs V 1 base and J 4 bases, and their ends lie 7 bases apart. The clonotype comes from a woman younger than 35 with stable Graves' hyperthyroidism. Donor details come from another sample of the same person, matched by shared clones. The sequencing input was peripheral blood. The chain links TRBV19 with TRBJ1-2, with the D segment identity uncertain. The CDR3 protein sequence reads: CASSIAAVYGYTF. In nucleotide form, the sequence is TGTGCCAGTAGTATAGCGGCAGTCTATGGCTACACCTTC. The full variable domain, completed from the reference TRBV19 and TRBJ1-2 proteins outside the CDR3, reads DGGITQSPKYLFRKEGQNVTLSCEQNLNHDAMYWYRQDPGQGLRLIYYSQIVNDFQKGDIAEGYSVSREKKESFPLTVTSAQKNPTAFYLCASSIAAVYGYTFGSGTRLTVV.